The subject of this entry is one T cell receptor (beta chain). Its antigen is unknown. The CDR3 contains 15 residues. In germline, CDR1 is SGHNT, CDR2 YENEEA. The V gene lost 0 bases and the J gene lost 2 bases, with 5 bases spanning the gap. This entry comes from a study of cytomegalovirus exposure and HLA in healthy donors. The study's findings and limits: A few V segments could not be told apart, such as TRBV6-2 and TRBV6-3, and were left out.

This PCR relied on a set of 60 Vbeta primers and 13 Jbeta primers. Clones were read by immunoSEQ multiplex PCR, and TCRdb kept only the in-frame ones, dropping some. The sample features about 50,000 clones, with under 1.3% in its top ten. The V and J genes are TRBV11-3 and TRBJ2-6; D unclear. The receptor's source is a woman aged 35 to 49 in good health and CMV-seronegative. The specimen sequenced was PBMCs. CDR3 in DNA: TGTGCCAGCAGCTTAGATAGTACTGGGGCCAACGTCCTGACTTTC. The encoded protein is CASSLDSTGANVLTF. The full variable domain, completed using reference TRBV11-3 and TRBJ2-6, is EAGVVQSPRYKIIEKKQPVAFWCNPISGHNTLYWYLQNLGQGPELLIRYENEEAVDDSQLPKDRFSAERLKGVDSTLKIQPAELGDSAVYLCASSLDSTGANVLTFGAGSRLTVL.